The entry below describes one TCR beta chain. This sample is part of a study of monozygotic twins with inflammatory bowel disease. TCRdb reprocessed the 5' RACE reads and stores each CDR3 protein as one record, lacking DNA. Its listing shows approximately 330,000 distinct CDR3 sequences. Germline V gives CDR1 SQVTM, CDR2 ANQGSEA. CDR3 length: 13 amino acids. The chain carries TRBV29-1 and TRBJ2-7; absent DNA, TCRdb's TRBD1 call cannot be checked. The sequenced sample consisted of blood. The clonotype comes from a human donor with ulcerative colitis or Crohn's disease, or a healthy co-twin of an affected twin (not recorded which). Here the CDR3 reads CSVELGQGYEQYF.